This TCR beta chain was observed in a study of blood T cell repertoires in COVID-19. Study details: Samples taken during acute and convalescent COVID-19 were collected in the United States, Italy and Spain. Sources were T cells, B-cell-depleted T cells, or PBMCs; the material itself was cDNA or gDNA.

In its sample, this clone was seen many times. Enrolment of Seattle patients took place during active infection, and they were followed longitudinally. The V end was cut by 5 bases, the J end by 6 bases, with 11 bases between. Germline CDR1 reads WNHNN; CDR2 reads SYGVQD (reference sequence). The CDR3 is 12 amino acids. In the original analysis: For nucleated cells, counts were estimated from reference gene primer amplification. Assay used: immunoSEQ multiplex PCR; TCRdb lists only in-frame clones, some missing. Clone size and V and J calls were adopted from that table, with D and trimming inferred from the DNA. The sample includes 150,000 to 200,000 clones, roughly four fifths of them seen just once.

This receptor was taken from a woman aged 65 to 85 with COVID-19, enrolled during active disease. The chain combines TRBV10-1 with TRBJ2-7; the D gene is possibly TRBD2 (5 bases). The material sequenced was peripheral blood. This CDR3 is CASSRGSAEQYF. For the CDR3, the DNA is TGCGCCAGCAGTCGTGGTAGCGCCGAGCAGTACTTC.